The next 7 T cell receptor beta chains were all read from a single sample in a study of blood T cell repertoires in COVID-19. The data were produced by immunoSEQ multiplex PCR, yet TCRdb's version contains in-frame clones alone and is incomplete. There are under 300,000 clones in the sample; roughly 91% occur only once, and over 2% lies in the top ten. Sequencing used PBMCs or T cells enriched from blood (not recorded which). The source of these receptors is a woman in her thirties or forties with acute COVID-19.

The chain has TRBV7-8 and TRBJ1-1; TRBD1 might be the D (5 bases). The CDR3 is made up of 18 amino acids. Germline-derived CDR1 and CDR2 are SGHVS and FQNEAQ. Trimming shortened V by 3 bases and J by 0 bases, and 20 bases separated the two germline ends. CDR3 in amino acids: CASSFPLGQGNMNTEAFF. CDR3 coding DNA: TGTGCCAGCAGCTTCCCTTTGGGGCAGGGAAATATGAACACTGAAGCTTTCTTT.

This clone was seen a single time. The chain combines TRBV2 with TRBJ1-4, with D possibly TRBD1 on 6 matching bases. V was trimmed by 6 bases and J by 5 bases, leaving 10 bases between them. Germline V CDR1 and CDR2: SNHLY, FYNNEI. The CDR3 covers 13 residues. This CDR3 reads CASRGHPNEKLFF. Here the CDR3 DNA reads TGTGCCAGCAGGGGACACCCGAATGAAAAACTGTTTTTT.

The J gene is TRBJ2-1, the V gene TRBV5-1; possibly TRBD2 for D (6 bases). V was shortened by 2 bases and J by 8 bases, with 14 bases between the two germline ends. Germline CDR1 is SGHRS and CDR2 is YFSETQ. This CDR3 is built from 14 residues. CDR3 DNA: TGCGCCAGCAGCTTAGCGGGCCCCCCTCATGAGCAGTTCTTC. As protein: CASSLAGPPHEQFF.

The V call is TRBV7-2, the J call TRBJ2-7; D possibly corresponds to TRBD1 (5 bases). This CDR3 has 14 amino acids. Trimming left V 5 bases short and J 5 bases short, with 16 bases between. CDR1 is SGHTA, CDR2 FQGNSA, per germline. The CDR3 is CASSPWGLGNEQYF. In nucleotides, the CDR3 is TGTGCCAGCAGCCCGTGGGGCCTGGGCAACGAGCAGTACTTC.

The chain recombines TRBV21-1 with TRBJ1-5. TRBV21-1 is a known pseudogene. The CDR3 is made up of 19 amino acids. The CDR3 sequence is CASSKAAGKGRGSNQPQHF. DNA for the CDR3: TGTGCCAGCAGCAAAGCCGCAGGTAAAGGTCGGGGAAGCAATCAGCCCCAGCATTTT.

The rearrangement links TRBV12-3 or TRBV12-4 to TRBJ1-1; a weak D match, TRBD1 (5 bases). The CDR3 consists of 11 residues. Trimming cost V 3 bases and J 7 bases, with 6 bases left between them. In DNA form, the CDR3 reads TGTGCCAGCAGTTTCGACAGTGAAGCTTTCTTT. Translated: CASSFDSEAFF.

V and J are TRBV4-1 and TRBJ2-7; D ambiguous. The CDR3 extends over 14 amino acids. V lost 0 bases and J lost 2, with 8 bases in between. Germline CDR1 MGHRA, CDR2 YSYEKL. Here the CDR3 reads CASSQDPGTYEQYF. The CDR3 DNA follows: TGCGCCAGCAGCCAAGATCCAGGAACCTACGAGCAGTACTTC.